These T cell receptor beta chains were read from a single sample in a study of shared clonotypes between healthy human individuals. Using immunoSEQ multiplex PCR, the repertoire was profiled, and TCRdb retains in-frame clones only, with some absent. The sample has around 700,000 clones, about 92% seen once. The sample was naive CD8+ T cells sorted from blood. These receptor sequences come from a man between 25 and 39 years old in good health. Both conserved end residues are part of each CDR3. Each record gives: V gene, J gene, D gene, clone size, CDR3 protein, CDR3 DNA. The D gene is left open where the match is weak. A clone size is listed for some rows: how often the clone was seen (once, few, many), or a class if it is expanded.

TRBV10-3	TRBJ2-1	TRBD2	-	CAISEGGRARGEQFF	TGTGCCATCAGTGAGGGCGGGAGGGCCCGCGGTGAGCAGTTCTTC
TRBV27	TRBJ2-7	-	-	CASSLGGPYEQYF	TGTGCCAGCAGTTTGGGGGGCCCCTACGAGCAGTACTTC
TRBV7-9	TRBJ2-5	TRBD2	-	CASRAAGGRETQYF	TGTGCCAGCAGGGCGGCGGGGGGAAGAGAGACCCAGTACTTC
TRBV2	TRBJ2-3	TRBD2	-	CASIYTGLAGAVDTQYF	TGTGCCAGCATATATACGGGACTAGCGGGAGCTGTGGATACGCAGTATTTT
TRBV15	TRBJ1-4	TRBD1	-	CATSRKEQGGGEKLFF	TGTGCCACCAGCCGGAAAGAACAGGGGGGAGGTGAAAAACTGTTTTTT
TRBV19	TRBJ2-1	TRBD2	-	CASSIMAGGYNEQFF	TGTGCCAGTAGTATAATGGCGGGAGGATACAATGAGCAGTTCTTC
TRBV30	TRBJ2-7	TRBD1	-	CAWSQGQGYEQYF	TGTGCCTGGAGTCAAGGACAGGGCTACGAGCAGTACTTC
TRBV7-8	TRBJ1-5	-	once	CASSLASGVNNQPQHF	TGTGCCAGCAGCTTAGCCTCAGGGGTAAATAATCAGCCCCAGCATTTT
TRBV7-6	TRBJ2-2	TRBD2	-	CASSSMTSGASGELFF	TGTGCCAGCAGCTCAATGACTAGCGGGGCATCCGGGGAGCTGTTTTTT
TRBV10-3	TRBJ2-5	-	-	CAISADNQETQYF	TGTGCCATCAGTGCAGACAACCAAGAGACCCAGTACTTC
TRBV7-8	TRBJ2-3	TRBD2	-	CASSLAGRRDTQYF	TGTGCCAGCAGCTTAGCCGGGAGGCGAGATACGCAGTATTTT
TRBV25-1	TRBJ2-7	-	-	CASSEDLVYFSF	TGTGCCAGCAGTGAAGACTTAGTCTACTTCTCGTTC
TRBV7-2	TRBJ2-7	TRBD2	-	CASSSELAGGSYEQYF	TGTGCCAGCAGCTCCGAATTAGCGGGCGGCTCCTACGAGCAGTACTTC
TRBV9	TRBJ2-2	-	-	CASSSGGLALGGELFF	TGTGCCAGCAGCTCCGGTGGGTTAGCACTCGGCGGGGAGCTGTTTTTT
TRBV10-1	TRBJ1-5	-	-	CAKQGLDQPQHF	TGCGCCAAACAGGGACTGGATCAGCCCCAGCATTTT
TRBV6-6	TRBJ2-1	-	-	CASSYAQERQDEQFF	TGTGCCAGCAGTTACGCCCAGGAACGACAGGATGAGCAGTTCTTC
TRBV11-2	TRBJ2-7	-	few	CASSVDYEQYF	TGTGCCAGCAGCGTGGACTACGAGCAGTACTTC
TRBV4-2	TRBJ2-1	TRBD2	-	CASSSRLAESSYNEQFF	TGTGCCAGCAGCTCGCGACTAGCGGAGAGCTCCTACAATGAGCAGTTCTTC
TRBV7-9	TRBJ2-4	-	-	CASSLVSGGQNIQYF	TGTGCCAGCAGCTTAGTCTCGGGGGGCCAAAACATTCAGTACTTC
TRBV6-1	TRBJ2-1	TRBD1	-	CASIAWGQGWNEQFF	TGTGCCAGCATCGCTTGGGGACAGGGGTGGAATGAGCAGTTCTTC
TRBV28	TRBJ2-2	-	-	CASSLPTVSADTGELFF	TGTGCCAGCAGTTTGCCCACAGTATCCGCAGACACCGGGGAGCTGTTTTTT
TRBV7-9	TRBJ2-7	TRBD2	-	CASSLAASSGAYEQYF	TGTGCCAGCAGCTTAGCGGCTTCTAGCGGGGCCTACGAGCAGTACTTC